This T cell receptor beta chain was recorded in a study of metastatic and nonmetastatic thyroid tumors (dated by TCRdb to the early 2020s). For context, the study as a whole: Repertoires from peripheral blood and from tumor or nodule tissue samples of malignant and benign thyroid patients were compared. General conclusions and limits of the study: In both blood and tumor samples, malignant tumors were reported to have significantly higher TCR beta diversity than benign nodules.

The CDR3 holds 16 amino acids from the cysteine to the phenylalanine. CDR3 DNA is the only sequence kept; it has 48 bases, read in frame from the first base. The germline V gene (reference sequence) supplies CDR1 DFQATT and CDR2 SNEGSKA. The germline V end is reduced by 2 bases and the J end by 4 bases; junction bases left unmatched: 12. No patient had received any treatment before thyroid surgery. Patient clinical samples collected from the early 2010s to the late 2010s were retrospectively analysed using T-cell receptor beta sequencing. This clone has ten or more counts. It lacks a known antigen. Within one base of it there is no much larger clone, and no base qualities were kept. Library method: PCR. Reads for this sample came from an Illumina HiSeq 4000. High-throughput sequencing was used to profile the TCR beta-chain CDR3 region of each patient. In the authors' own workflow: A classifier to discriminate distant-metastatic papillary thyroid cancer patients was built from CDR3 differences across clinicopathological groups. To measure repertoire diversity the researchers used the Shannon index, while the Morisita-Horn index served to gauge how similar the tumor and blood repertoires were. TCRdb trimmed public reads at Q25 via fastp, called clones via MiXCR and kept in-frame beta chains. The V and J calls here are based on TCRdb, not the publication. The sample table holds 30,000 to 40,000 clones, of which approximately 26% were seen once. The ten largest clonotypes hold about 8.9% of the sample.

The sequencing input was blood. The sequence came from a female donor with papillary thyroid cancer or a benign thyroid nodule (not recorded which). Some clones in this sample may be carry-over from other donors' samples. The sequence links TRBV20-1 to TRBJ1-2; the central 8 bases match TRBD1. This receptor carries the CDR3 CSARKRSRGQGYGYTF. The DNA reads as follows: TGCAGTGCTAGAAAGCGCAGCAGGGGGCAGGGCTATGGCTACACCTTC.